This T cell receptor beta chain was identified during a study of control samples from healthy donors and cancer patients (dated by TCRdb to the early 2020s). Receptor amplification or capture employed the immunoSEQ multiplex PCR assay. The immuneACCESS repertoire file appears here via TCRdb, limited to in-frame rearrangements. These files lack a portion of the clones; in checked studies, under half of the deficit traces to unresolved V genes, and the cause of the others is not known. Across this sample there are about 150,000 clones, with approximately 94% seen only once. Together, the top ten hold about 1.4% of the sample. In regard to this clone: The antigen it binds to is not known. There are no base qualities to consult, and no much larger clone falls within one base.

The TCR originated in a woman aged 18-29 years in good health. Sequenced: blood.

Here the CDR3 is given as CASSHPQGLDTEAFF. The bases read TGCGCCAGCAGCCACCCACAGGGTCTCGACACTGAAGCTTTCTTT. The chain uses TRBV4-1 and TRBJ1-1; tentative D gene TRBD1, with 6 bases matching. Relative to germline, V is 3 bases shorter and J is 3 bases shorter, with 14 bases between their ends. Taken from cysteine to phenylalanine, the CDR3 has 15 residues. Only the CDR3 region is kept as DNA, spanning 45 bases read in frame from base 1. CDR1 and CDR2 (MGHRA, YSYEKL) derive from the germline V gene.